This TCR beta chain was sequenced during a study of blood T cell repertoires in COVID-19. Trimming shortened V by 0 bases and J by 1 base, and 6 bases separated the two germline ends. CDR3 size: 14 residues. CDR1 is MNHEY and CDR2 is SVGAGI in the germline V gene. Authors' methods: Scientists estimated how many nucleated cells there were by amplifying reference gene primers. The protocol was immunoSEQ multiplex PCR, while the TCRdb copy is restricted to in-frame clones and leaves out a portion. For V, J and clone size, that table is used; D and trimming come from the DNA. Counted here are around 72,000 clones, 83% occurring once; the ten biggest clones make up about 20%.

This clonotype originated in a woman at least 80 years old with acute or convalescent COVID-19. The sample consisted of peripheral blood. The gene calls are TRBV6-5 and TRBJ2-5; D not resolved. CDR3 region: CASSYSAIQETQYF. Written as DNA, the CDR3 is TGTGCCAGCAGTTACTCAGCCATCCAAGAGACCCAGTACTTC.